One sample yielded the 22 T cell receptor beta chains listed below, sequenced in a study of cytomegalovirus exposure and HLA in healthy donors (dated by TCRdb to 2016 to 2017). The library was produced with the immunoSEQ multiplex PCR assay. The multiplex PCR relied on a mix of 60 forward primers for TCR Vbeta segments and 13 reverse primers for TCR Jbeta segments. TCRdb mirrors the immuneACCESS table, restricted to in-frame sequences. Some clones are absent from its copies; in checked studies, under half trace to an unresolved V gene, and the reason for the others is unknown. This sample holds 130,000 to 150,000 clones; approximately 84% were observed only once. The ten largest clones represent over 9.5% of the sample. Sample: PBMCs. The receptors here all came from a woman in her sixties or seventies in good health and CMV-seropositive.

The rearrangement links TRBV7-2 to TRBJ2-2, with D maybe TRBD1 (5 bases). Trimming left V 1 base short and J 5 bases short, with 11 bases between. The CDR3 covers 15 residues. From germline, CDR1 is SGHTA and CDR2 FQGNSA. CDR3 loop: CASSLGQGNTGELFF. DNA of the CDR3: TGTGCCAGCAGCTTAGGGCAGGGAAATACCGGGGAGCTGTTTTTT.

CDR3: CASSPPTGNEQYF. As DNA, the CDR3 is TGTGCCAGCAGCCCACCCACAGGGAACGAGCAGTACTTC. The V gene is TRBV7-2, the J gene TRBJ2-7, with D possibly matching TRBD1 (6 bases). V lost 5 bases, J lost 5 bases, and 13 bases lay in between. Looked up from germline, CDR1 is SGHTA and CDR2 is FQGNSA. CDR3 length: 13 amino acids.

The rearrangement joins TRBV28 to TRBJ2-7; D is perhaps TRBD1 (5 bases). CDR3 length equals 13 residues. V lost 5 bases to trimming and J lost 6 bases, with 14 bases between them. Germline V gene lookup returns CDR1 MDHEN and CDR2 SYDVKM. CDR3 DNA sequence: TGTGCCAGCAGTCTGGACATACCTGGCGAGCAGTACTTC. It encodes CASSLDIPGEQYF.

The chain employs TRBV7-3 and TRBJ2-1, with D perhaps matching TRBD2 (6 bases). The germline CDR1 and CDR2 sequences are SGHTA and FQGTGA. The CDR3 totals 15 residues. V shed 2 bases and J shed 4 bases, with 12 bases lying between them. The CDR3 bases are TGTGCCAGCAGCTTAGGCGGAGGGATTTACAATGAGCAGTTCTTC. Translated, it gives CASSLGGGIYNEQFF.

In this sample, this clone turned up a few times. This chain links TRBV10-2 with TRBJ1-5; D may be TRBD1 (5 bases). Germline CDR1 is WSHSY and CDR2 is SAAADI. CDR3 length equals 15 residues. Trimming removed 6 bases at V and 3 bases at J, with 15 bases between. The CDR3 bases are TGCGCCAGCAGCGCTTTCGGGGGGATCAATCAGCCCCAGCATTTT. It translates to CASSAFGGINQPQHF.

This clone has a single count. The rearrangement joins TRBV7-2 to TRBJ2-1, with TRBD1 identical over 8 bases. The junction had 5 bases not matched to a gene; V was cut back by 5 bases and J by 2 bases. Germline V gene data show CDR1 as SGHTA and CDR2 as FQGNSA. The CDR3 has 15 amino acids. CDR3 region: CASSLGQVAYNEQFF. CDR3 nucleotides: TGTGCCAGCAGCCTGGGACAGGTAGCCTACAATGAGCAGTTCTTC.

This clone was observed a handful of times. The chain recombines TRBV27 with TRBJ2-3, with a weak D call TRBD2 (7 bases). The CDR3 is 14 amino acids. Trimming pared 4 bases from V and 6 bases from J, leaving 14 bases between. Germline V CDR1 and CDR2: MNHEY, SMNVEV (reference sequence). CDR3 coding DNA: TGTGCCAGCAGTTACAGGGAGGGTTGGGATACGCAGTATTTT. Translated, it gives CASSYREGWDTQYF.

This clone has a handful of counts. The chain employs TRBV5-6 and TRBJ2-2; TRBD2 matches 13 bases. Per germline, CDR1 SGHDT and CDR2 YYEEEE. Trimming cost V 4 bases and J 5 bases; bases outside gene matches: 11. The CDR3 sequence is 18 residues long. This CDR3 reads CASSPGTSGVWGTGELFF. The CDR3 DNA is TGTGCCAGCAGCCCCGGGACTAGCGGGGTATGGGGGACCGGGGAGCTGTTTTTT.

This chain links TRBV27 with TRBJ1-5; 7 nucleotides line up with TRBD1. J lost 4 bases, V lost 6 bases, and 3 bases had no gene match. This CDR3 is built from 13 residues. Germline V gene lookup returns CDR1 MNHEY and CDR2 SMNVEV (reference sequence). The CDR3 nucleotides are TGTGCCAGCAGGAACAGGGGTAATCAGCCCCAGCATTTT. Translation gives CASRNRGNQPQHF.

This chain uses TRBV27 with TRBJ2-7, with 10 nucleotides matching TRBD2. Per germline, CDR1 MNHEY and CDR2 SMNVEV (reference sequence). J gave up 2 bases and V 3 bases, and 4 bases lay outside the gene matches. CDR3 length: 15 amino acids. The CDR3, as DNA: TGTGCCAGCAGTTTCAGCGGGAGGGTTACCTACGAGCAGTACTTC. This sequence encodes CASSFSGRVTYEQYF.

V gene TRBV6-5 combines with J gene TRBJ1-3, with 11 bases fitting TRBD1. Germline lookup yields CDR1 MNHEY and CDR2 SVGAGI. The CDR3 loop spans 15 amino acids. Germline trimming cut 6 bases from V and 4 bases from J; bases unmatched to any gene: 5. CDR3 DNA sequence: TGTGCCAGCAGGGGGACAGGGGGTATCGGAAACACCATATATTTT. Translated, it gives CASRGTGGIGNTIYF.

The chain joins TRBV30 to TRBJ2-7, with D maybe TRBD2 (6 bases). This CDR3 comprises 13 residues. Trimming removed 2 bases at V and 3 bases at J, with 11 bases between. Per germline, CDR1 GTSNPN and CDR2 SVGIG (reference sequence). Here the CDR3 DNA reads TGTGCCTGGAGTTCGGGGACTCTCTACGAGCAGTACTTC. Amino acids: CAWSSGTLYEQYF.

The chain recombines TRBV6-6 with TRBJ2-7; the D is unclear. V gave up 4 bases and J gave up 2 bases, with 12 bases separating them. The germline CDR1 and CDR2 sequences are MNHNY and SVGAGI (reference sequence). The length of the CDR3 is 14 residues. CDR3: CASSSLDIPYEQYF. For the CDR3, the DNA is TGTGCCAGCAGTTCCCTCGACATCCCCTACGAGCAGTACTTC.

This rearrangement joins TRBV5-1 to TRBJ2-7, with a weak D call TRBD2 (5 bases). The ends were cut back, 0 bases at V and 6 bases at J, with 19 bases in the middle. CDR3 length: 16 residues. CDR1 and CDR2 from the germline V gene are SGHRS and YFSETQ. Here the CDR3 reads CASSLGGAEPGREQYF. The CDR3 region has the DNA TGCGCCAGCAGCTTGGGGGGAGCGGAGCCAGGTCGCGAGCAGTACTTC.

The chain links TRBV23-1 to TRBJ1-1; D might be TRBD1 (5 bases). TRBV23-1 is reported as an ORF; its role is uncertain. This CDR3 has 15 amino acids. V shed 4 bases and J shed 2 bases, with 14 bases lying between them. The CDR3 DNA follows: TGCGCCAGCAGTCCACCGGGGGATGGAAACACTGAAGCTTTCTTT. Amino acids: CASSPPGDGNTEAFF.

This chain uses TRBV7-8 with TRBJ1-1; 7 bases map to TRBD1. This CDR3 has 14 residues. From germline, CDR1 is SGHVS and CDR2 FQNEAQ. With 1 base clipped from V and 3 bases from J, the junction kept 2 bases outside the gene matches. CDR3 nucleotide sequence: TGTGCCAGCAGCTTAGACAGGGGTGACACTGAAGCTTTCTTT. It translates to CASSLDRGDTEAFF.

The chain is built from TRBV10-3 and TRBJ1-3; D remains unclear. Germline V gene lookup returns CDR1 ENHRY and CDR2 SYGVKD. The V gene lost 11 bases and the J gene lost 4 bases, with 9 bases spanning the gap. The CDR3 loop spans 11 amino acids. The CDR3 here is CAAARGNTIYF. The CDR3 coding sequence is TGTGCCGCTGCCAGGGGAAACACCATATATTTT.

The genes are TRBV5-4 and TRBJ2-7; 12 positions match TRBD1. J lost 7 bases, V lost 4 bases, and 9 bases had no gene match. This CDR3 has 15 residues. Germline lookup yields CDR1 SGHNT and CDR2 YYREEE (reference sequence). The CDR3 region has the DNA TGTGCCAGCAGCCCCCCGGGACAGGGGGCGGGAGAGCAGTACTTC. It codes for CASSPPGQGAGEQYF.

The chain uses TRBV28 and TRBJ2-1, with 10 bases identical to TRBD2. Germline V gene lookup returns CDR1 MDHEN and CDR2 SYDVKM. The ends lost 3 bases at V and 8 bases at J; junction bases unmatched: 10. The length of the CDR3 is 16 residues. The CDR3 DNA reads TGTGCCAGCAGTTTCTACCTAGCGGGAGCCCTCGATGAGCAGTTCTTC. The encoded protein is CASSFYLAGALDEQFF.

This clone has only a few counts. This chain links TRBV4-3 with TRBJ1-3, with TRBD1 matching over 7 bases. The CDR3 spans 16 residues. V trimming: 0 bases; J trimming: 4 bases; junction bases outside the gene matches: 6. Per germline, CDR1 LGHNA and CDR2 YSLEER. The CDR3: CASSQDRGQIGNTIYF. In DNA, the CDR3 is TGCGCCAGCAGCCAAGATAGGGGACAGATAGGAAACACCATATATTTT.

The chain employs TRBV2 and TRBJ2-3, with 9 nucleotides matching TRBD2. The CDR3 runs 15 residues. The ends lost 10 bases at V and 4 bases at J; junction bases unmatched: 12. Germline loops: CDR1 SNHLY, CDR2 FYNNEI. The CDR3 nucleotides read TGTGCCACCACAGCAGGTAGCGGGAGTCCAGATACGCAGTATTTT. Translating gives CATTAGSGSPDTQYF. Full variable domain (rest looked up from reference TRBV2 and TRBJ2-3): EPEVTQTPSHQVTQMGQEVILRCVPISNHLYFYWYRQILGQKVEFLVSFYNNEISEKSEIFDDQFSVERPDGSNFTLKIRSTKLEDSAMYFCATTAGSGSPDTQYFGPGTRLTVL.

The rearrangement joins TRBV5-1 to TRBJ2-7; TRBD1 agrees at 10 bases. The CDR3 spans 15 residues. Trimming took 4 bases from V and 4 from J; bases not matched to a gene: 8. Looked up from germline, CDR1 is SGHRS and CDR2 is YFSETQ. The CDR3 reads CASSPLTGQGYEQYF. As DNA, the CDR3 is TGCGCCAGCAGCCCCTTAACGGGACAGGGGTACGAGCAGTACTTC. Supplemented by reference TRBV5-1 and TRBJ2-7, the full variable domain reads KAGVTQTPRYLIKTRGQQVTLSCSPISGHRSVSWYQQTPGQGLQFLFEYFSETQRNKGNFPGRFSGRQFSNSRSEMNVSTLELGDSALYLCASSPLTGQGYEQYFGPGTRLTVT.